A single sample is the source of the 7 T cell receptor beta chains below, sequenced in a study of human T cells and chemical hapten exposure. MiXCR, applied by TCRdb to the RACE reads, yields one record per CDR3 protein. The table includes approximately 120,000 distinct CDR3 sequences, 9.2% detected once. Noted time point: patch test 2, 6 weeks after DPC sensitization. Documented treatment: therapeutic diphenylcyclopropenone sensitization with weekly scalp DPC. Sequencing was performed on whole blood, taken in connection with sensitization to the hapten diphenylcyclopropenone (DPC). The origin of the receptors is a woman aged 40-49 years with alopecia areata. Some clones in this sample may be carry-over from other donors' samples.

This clonotype has a count of ten or more. This chain uses TRBV12-3 or TRBV12-4 with TRBJ1-2; TRBD1 matches at 8 bases. The CDR3 totals 14 residues. V shed 5 bases and J 5 bases; nucleotides not matched to a gene: 7. The CDR3 DNA reads as TGTGCCAGCAGTCCCGGGACAGGCCTATATGGCTACACCTTC. As protein: CASSPGTGLYGYTF.

This clonotype occurred many times. The chain joins TRBV25-1 to TRBJ1-3, with no clear D. Germline V gene data show CDR1 as MGHDK and CDR2 as SYGVNS. This CDR3 region has 13 residues. V lost 6 bases, J lost 4 bases, and 10 bases lay in between. CDR3 nucleotides: TGTGCCAGCAGCTTAGCCCCCGGAAACACCATATATTTT. Translating it yields CASSLAPGNTIYF. Complete variable domain (other parts from reference TRBV25-1 and TRBJ1-3): EADIYQTPRYLVIGTGKKITLECSQTMGHDKMYWYQQDPGMELHLIHYSYGVNSTEKGDLSSESTVSRIRTEHFPLTLESARPSHTSQYLCASSLAPGNTIYFGEGSWLTVV.

This clonotype was found many times. The chain has TRBV29-1 and TRBJ1-4; the match to TRBD1 covers 9 bases. Looked up from germline, CDR1 is SQVTM and CDR2 is ANQGSEA. CDR3 size: 13 residues. V was clipped by 6 bases and J by 6 bases; unmatched bases: 5. For the CDR3, the DNA is TGCAGCGTGGGAACAGGGGGCGATGAAAAACTGTTTTTT. Amino acids: CSVGTGGDEKLFF.

The J gene is TRBJ2-7, the V gene TRBV18; D call uncertain. Germline V gene sequence: CDR1 KGHSH, CDR2 LQKENI. V lost 2 bases and J 0 bases, leaving 11 bases between the germline ends. The CDR3 consists of 15 residues. The CDR3 DNA sequence: TGTGCCAGCTCACCAAAGGCAGCGTCCTCCTACGAGCAGTACTTC. It encodes CASSPKAASSYEQYF.

A few counts support this clonotype. V is TRBV14 and J is TRBJ1-5; D might be TRBD1 (5 bases). Germline lookup yields CDR1 SGHDN and CDR2 FVKESK. V was cut by 4 bases and J by 3 bases, with 10 bases left in between. CDR3 length: 14 residues. The CDR3: CASSPQGNNQPQHF. DNA for the CDR3: TGTGCCAGCAGCCCTCAGGGCAACAATCAGCCCCAGCATTTT.

The rearrangement joins TRBV20-1 to TRBJ2-7; D is uncertain. V was clipped by 7 bases and J by 5 bases, with 3 bases between them. This CDR3 has 8 residues. The germline V gene encodes CDR1 DFQATT and CDR2 SNEGSKA (reference sequence). CDR3 nucleotide sequence: TGCAGTGTTAACGAGCAGTACTTC. Protein sequence: CSVNEQYF.

This clonotype was counted many times. The V and J genes are TRBV6-5 and TRBJ1-1; TRBD1 aligns across 7 bases. The CDR3 totals 13 residues. With V trimmed by 11 bases and J by 11 bases, 17 bases remained unmatched. Germline V lookup: CDR1 MNHEY, CDR2 SVGAGI. The DNA of the CDR3 is TGTGCCTGCCAGCGAAGCGGGACAGTCGACGCTTTCTTT. Its translation: CACQRSGTVDAFF.